The rows below give T cell receptor beta chains drawn from one sample of a study of T cells after yellow fever vaccination. TCRdb re-called the 5' RACE reads through MiXCR, storing one row per CDR3 protein. The data hold around 500,000 distinct CDR3 sequences, with around a fifth observed a single time. Sample: PBMCs, taken approximately 20 days after the first yellow fever vaccination. Receptors were obtained from a man in his late teens or twenties who received the YFV17D yellow fever vaccine. Both conserved end residues are part of each CDR3. D genes are given only for firm matches. Clone size is stated in some rows and not others, as once, few, many or a class when expanded.

V	D	J	size	DNA	CDR3
TRBV24-1	.	TRBJ1-6	.	TGTGCCACCAGTGAAGGCAAACACTGGGAGTCACCCCTCCACTTT	CATSEGKHWESPLHF
TRBV19	.	TRBJ2-7	.	TGTGCCAGTAGTACCACCGAATCGGTCTACGAGCAGTACTTC	CASSTTESVYEQYF
TRBV18	.	TRBJ2-5	.	TGTGCCAGCTCAATAGGACGGTTCCAAGAGACCCAGTACTTC	CASSIGRFQETQYF
TRBV6-5	.	TRBJ2-3	.	TGTGCCAGCAGTTACTCGAGGGGAACAGATACGCAGTATTTT	CASSYSRGTDTQYF
TRBV21-1	.	TRBJ1-5	few	TGTGCCAGCAGCGGAACTCAGGGGAGGAATCAGCCCCAGCATTTT	CASSGTQGRNQPQHF
TRBV5-1	.	TRBJ2-3	once	TGCGCCAGCAGCTTGGCGAGTCTCGCGGTCACAGATACGCAGTATTTT	CASSLASLAVTDTQYF
TRBV6-5	.	TRBJ2-1	few	TGTGCCAGCAGTTACTCGATTCCCGCTGGCAGCGGTGAGCAGTTCTTC	CASSYSIPAGSGEQFF
TRBV20-1	.	TRBJ2-7	.	TGCAGTGCTCAGCTAGGAGGGTGGTCCTACGAGCAGTACTTC	CSAQLGGWSYEQYF
TRBV12-3/TRBV12-4	TRBD1	TRBJ2-3	.	TGTGCCAGCAGCGGGACAGTGGGTACGCAGTATTTT	CASSGTVGTQYF
TRBV14	.	TRBJ2-7	.	TGTGCCAGCAGCCAAGGCATTGGCAGGGTGCACGAGCAGTACTTC	CASSQGIGRVHEQYF
TRBV4-3	.	TRBJ2-1	.	TGCGCCAGCAGCCAAGAATGGGCTCCCCCGGGGGACAATGAGCAGTTCTTC	CASSQEWAPPGDNEQFF
TRBV6-1	.	TRBJ2-5	.	TGTGCCAGCACCATTCATAGGGACGCCCAAGAGACCCAGTACTTC	CASTIHRDAQETQYF